The rows below give T cell receptor beta chains drawn from one sample of a study of blood T cell repertoires in COVID-19. Method: immunoSEQ multiplex PCR; TCRdb's copy keeps in-frame clones and lacks some. The data hold some 74,000 clones, with 75% to 85% observed a single time. The sample taken for sequencing was peripheral blood. These TCRs come from an older man with acute or convalescent COVID-19. Both conserved end residues are trimmed from each CDR3. The order of the fields is V gene, CDR3 protein.

V: TRBV9; CDR3: ASSESGDGSWPQH
V: TRBV7-2; CDR3: ASSLGPDRSYT
V: TRBV6-2/TRBV6-3; CDR3: ASSSDRAGTEAF
V: TRBV28; CDR3: ASKRDYSGNTIY
V: TRBV18; CDR3: ASSPRDLKETQY
V: TRBV28; CDR3: ASSLDRGPNQPQH
V: TRBV5-1; CDR3: ASSSGVAGVEYEQY
V: TRBV28; CDR3: ASSPLTGVRAKNIQY
V: TRBV24-1; CDR3: AVREGTGELF
V: TRBV5-4; CDR3: ASTPLGSGKRTEAF
V: TRBV5-5; CDR3: ASRYRDNQPQH
V: TRBV19; CDR3: ASSITGVNTEAF
V: TRBV10-3; CDR3: AISWQGDEQY
V: TRBV19; CDR3: ASSTNRGHVSSWDTQY
V: TRBV24-1; CDR3: ATSANNEQF
V: TRBV5-1; CDR3: ASSPGDSPNYGYT
V: TRBV6-2/TRBV6-3; CDR3: ASSRPSSTSSGELF
V: TRBV30; CDR3: ACSHFTGQETQY
V: TRBV4-2; CDR3: ASSQAEGYNSPLH
V: TRBV7-2; CDR3: ASSRTQPRTGVYNEQF
V: TRBV29-1; CDR3: SGRQNTGELF
V: TRBV28; CDR3: ASSLGREGYEQY
V: TRBV24-1; CDR3: ATSDWGQPADTQY
V: TRBV5-1; CDR3: ASSLDSWDRGRNTIY
V: TRBV7-9; CDR3: ASSLGSSEAF
V: TRBV10-3; CDR3: AISESQGPDNSPLH
V: TRBV7-3; CDR3: ASSAGYNEQF
V: TRBV2; CDR3: ASSLLQGAREGYT
V: TRBV9; CDR3: ASSVESTSGGAYEQY
V: TRBV4-3; CDR3: ASSPSGSNEKLF
V: TRBV12-5; CDR3: ASGLDRAYNEQF
V: TRBV6-5; CDR3: ASSYTGGSEKLF
V: TRBV30; CDR3: AWSANRDTEAF
V: TRBV13; CDR3: ASSFDRVGSYNEQF
V: TRBV10-2; CDR3: ASGTGGNPNTGELF
V: TRBV6-5; CDR3: ASSYLTGGNEQF
V: TRBV28; CDR3: ASRGWNTEAF
V: TRBV7-2; CDR3: ASSPQGASYNSPLH
V: TRBV9; CDR3: ASSANRGGNEQY
V: TRBV18; CDR3: ASSPPRADTQY
V: TRBV6-2/TRBV6-3; CDR3: ASSYSSGILAKNIQY
V: TRBV25-1; CDR3: ASSESQGASTEAF
V: TRBV7-9; CDR3: ASRTGADAAV
V: TRBV25-1; CDR3: ASTPSGLPYEQY
V: TRBV28; CDR3: ASSFRGRTNYGYT
V: TRBV30; CDR3: AWSVYDEQY
V: TRBV15; CDR3: ATSSRQVWTEAF
V: TRBV5-4; CDR3: ASSLATSGVQETQY